This T cell receptor beta chain was retrieved from a study of T-cell memory formation after mild COVID-19. With 1 base clipped from V and 5 bases from J, the junction kept 9 bases outside the gene matches. The CDR3 has 18 residues. Germline CDR1 reads LGHNA; CDR2 reads YSLEER. TCRdb called the 5' RACE reads again in MiXCR, with one record for every CDR3 protein. The sample shows a few hundred thousand distinct CDR3 sequences, approximately 19% of them seen only once. This TCR came from a young man who had mild COVID-19 (a few samples of this study predate the infection). Cell type and time point are not known. Sequencing used PBMCs or a T cell subset sorted from them (not recorded which). The chain combines TRBV4-3 with TRBJ2-2; 11 bases are shared with TRBD2. CDR3 loop: CASSQGNGVAGGTGELFF. In DNA form, the CDR3 reads TGCGCCAGCAGCCAAGGAAACGGGGTAGCGGGGGGGACCGGGGAGCTGTTTTTT.